Given below is one T cell receptor beta chain in context. The entry originates in a study of blood T cell repertoires in COVID-19. On the study more broadly: Whether acute or convalescent, the COVID-19 samples came from the United States, Italy and Spain. The analysed material was cDNA or gDNA that came from T cells, B-cell-depleted T cells, or PBMCs.

Per the germline V gene, CDR1 is MNHEY and CDR2 is SMNVEV (reference sequence). CDR3 length: 19 residues. V shed 6 bases, J shed 0 bases, and the junction held 11 bases outside the gene matches. Some clones are missing from TCRdb's copy, which holds only in-frame ones; the method was immunoSEQ multiplex PCR. The sample lists around 100,000 clones; about 83% were seen once. J is TRBJ2-2 and V is TRBV27, with TRBD2 matching over 12 bases. This clonotype was obtained from a man between 65 and 80 years old with active or convalescent COVID-19. The sample was peripheral blood. CDR3 coding DNA: TGTGCCAGCAGCCACCTCAGGACTAGCGGGGAAACGAACACCGGGGAGCTGTTTTTT. Protein product: CASSHLRTSGETNTGELFF.